What follows are 10 T cell receptor beta chains derived from one specimen sequenced in a study of blood T cell repertoires in COVID-19. Produced via immunoSEQ multiplex PCR; TCRdb's table is partial and in-frame only. This table has roughly 240,000 clones, about 85% appearing once. Sequenced sample: peripheral blood. The receptors stem from a young man with active or convalescent COVID-19.

This clone was seen just once. The V call is TRBV24-1, the J call TRBJ2-2; TRBD1 might be the D (6 bases). Germline V gene sequence: CDR1 KGHDR, CDR2 SFDVKD. The CDR3 is made up of 15 amino acids. V lost 1 base and J lost 7, with 12 bases in between. CDR3 bases: TGTGCCACCAGTGATTTTTGGGGGCCTGTCGGGGAGCTGTTTTTT. This encodes CATSDFWGPVGELFF.

The chain carries TRBV27 and TRBJ2-1; D may be TRBD2 (6 bases). Germline V CDR1 and CDR2: MNHEY, SMNVEV (reference sequence). Trimming took off 3 bases at V and 8 bases at J, with 17 bases between the two ends. The length of the CDR3 is 15 residues. Here the CDR3 reads CASSFGLRTGYEQFF. CDR3 nucleotide sequence: TGTGCCAGCAGTTTTGGACTACGGACGGGCTATGAGCAGTTCTTC.

The genes are TRBV4-2 and TRBJ1-4; possible D gene TRBD1, 6 bases. The germline gives CDR1 LGHNA, CDR2 YNFKEQ. Trimming shortened V by 5 bases and J by 5 bases, and 15 bases separated the two germline ends. There are 15 residues in the CDR3. CDR3 residues: CASSFSTGPNEKLFF. The CDR3 DNA reads TGTGCCAGCAGCTTTTCGACAGGCCCCAATGAAAAACTGTTTTTT.

V gene TRBV2 combines with J gene TRBJ2-5; D ambiguous. Germline-derived CDR1 and CDR2 are SNHLY and FYNNEI. V lost 7 bases and J lost 2, with 11 bases in between. The CDR3 runs 13 residues. The CDR3 reads CASNRLGQETQYF. The CDR3 nucleotides are TGTGCCAGCAACCGGCTAGGACAAGAGACCCAGTACTTC.

This chain links TRBV19 with TRBJ2-7, with TRBD2 matching 10 bases. Germline V CDR1 and CDR2: LNHDA, SQIVND (reference sequence). The CDR3 extends over 15 amino acids. V was clipped by 4 bases and J by 3 bases; unmatched bases: 6. In nucleotides, the CDR3 is TGTGCCAGTAGTAGGGAAGCGGGAGGGGGCTACGAGCAGTACTTC. It yields the protein CASSREAGGGYEQYF.

The chain uses TRBV11-2 and TRBJ1-2; 9 bases are shared with TRBD1. The CDR3 consists of 14 residues. The V segment lost 5 bases and the J segment 3 bases; nucleotides outside the gene matches: 4. From germline, CDR1 is SGHAT and CDR2 FQNNGV. The CDR3 sequence is CASSPQGADYGYTF. CDR3 in DNA: TGTGCCAGCAGCCCACAGGGGGCGGACTATGGCTACACCTTC.

This chain links TRBV15 with TRBJ1-4, with 7 nucleotides matching TRBD1. From germline, CDR1 is LNHNV and CDR2 YYDKDF (reference sequence). The CDR3 totals 15 residues. The junction had 12 bases not matched to a gene; V was cut back by 6 bases and J by 8 bases. In DNA, the CDR3 is TGTGCCACCAGGCGGGGACAGCAAGGAGGGGAAAAACTGTTTTTT. Protein product: CATRRGQQGGEKLFF. Full variable domain (remainder filled in from reference TRBV15 and TRBJ1-4): DAMVIQNPRYQVTQFGKPVTLSCSQTLNHNVMYWYQQKSSQAPKLLFHYYDKDFNNEADTPDNFQSRRPNTSFCFLDIRSPGLGDTAMYLCATRRGQQGGEKLFFGSGTQLSVL.

This clone was detected only once. This sequence joins TRBV5-1 and TRBJ2-2; TRBD2 matches at 8 bases. Unmatched junction bases numbered 12, after V lost 6 bases and J lost 5 bases. CDR3 length equals 16 residues. The germline V gene has CDR1 SGHRS and CDR2 YFSETQ. The CDR3 DNA reads as TGCGCCAGCAAAGGGGGGAGCGGGAGACCTACCGGGGAGCTGTTTTTT. It encodes CASKGGSGRPTGELFF.

The chain joins TRBV5-1 to TRBJ2-7; 10 bases are shared with TRBD2. V shed 4 bases, J shed 3 bases, and the junction held 4 bases outside the gene matches. Per the germline V gene, CDR1 is SGHRS and CDR2 is YFSETQ. CDR3 length equals 14 residues. The CDR3 loop reads CASSRLAGDYEQYF. Here the CDR3 DNA reads TGCGCCAGCAGCCGCCTAGCGGGAGACTACGAGCAGTACTTC. The complete variable domain, with remaining parts taken from reference TRBV5-1 and TRBJ2-7, reads KAGVTQTPRYLIKTRGQQVTLSCSPISGHRSVSWYQQTPGQGLQFLFEYFSETQRNKGNFPGRFSGRQFSNSRSEMNVSTLELGDSALYLCASSRLAGDYEQYFGPGTRLTVT.

This clone was detected only once. The gene calls are TRBV9 and TRBJ2-5, with 8 bases that match TRBD2. V was pared by 3 bases and J by 5 bases, with 3 bases of the junction left unmatched. CDR3 length: 13 residues. CDR1 and CDR2 from the germline V gene are SGDLS and YYNGEE. CDR3: CASSARGGETQYF. DNA of the CDR3: TGTGCCAGCAGCGCCCGGGGGGGGGAGACCCAGTACTTC.